This TCR beta chain derives from a study of response to subunit inactivated influenza vaccine. The CDR3 runs to 13 residues. Trimming cost V 7 bases and J 2 bases; bases outside gene matches: 4. Per the germline V gene, CDR1 is SQVTM and CDR2 is ANQGSEA. Using its own MiXCR run on the RT-PCR reads, TCRdb lists one record per CDR3 protein. Counted here are around 490,000 distinct CDR3 sequences, 7.6% occurring once; the ten biggest clones make up 13%. In its sample, this clonotype was seen many times. Antigen specificity is unknown. Study-wide results and limits: Few new T cells, the authors suggested, are recruited by each seasonal influenza vaccination.

Specimen: PBMCs from blood, collected around 2 years after vaccination. J is TRBJ2-7 and V is TRBV29-1; TRBD2 matches 11 bases. The TCR originated in a man aged 50-75 years who received an inactivated influenza vaccine. The chain's CDR3 is CSATSGAAYEQYF. The CDR3, as DNA: TGCAGCGCGACTAGCGGGGCCGCCTACGAGCAGTACTTC.